This is a list of T cell receptor beta chains from one sample in a study of T-cell memory formation after mild COVID-19. In TCRdb, the 5' RACE reads were re-called with MiXCR into one record per CDR3 protein. The repertoire consists of 580,000 or so distinct CDR3 sequences, with approximately 15% occurring once and the leading ten covering roughly 7.8%. Sequencing was done on a sample of PBMCs or a T cell subset sorted from them (not recorded which). The receptor source for this set is an adult woman who had mild COVID-19 (a few samples of this study predate the infection). Cell type and time point are not known. Both conserved end residues are part of each CDR3. The order of the fields is V gene, clone size, CDR3 length, D gene, J gene, CDR3 DNA, CDR3 protein. D genes are given only for firm matches. Expanded clones are given a class, and other clones once, few, many or no size at all.

v_call: TRBV12-3/TRBV12-4; clone_size: many; cdr3_length: 12; d_call: TRBD1; j_call: TRBJ2-7; cdr3_nt: TGTGCCAGCAGTCCCGACAGGGGCGAGCAGTACTTC; cdr3_aa: CASSPDRGEQYF
v_call: TRBV4-2; clone_size: many; cdr3_length: 15; d_call: .; j_call: TRBJ2-5; cdr3_nt: TGTGCCAGCAGCCAAGCGGGGCAGGGGCCCGAGACCCAGTACTTC; cdr3_aa: CASSQAGQGPETQYF
v_call: TRBV10-1; clone_size: .; cdr3_length: 20; d_call: .; j_call: TRBJ2-1; cdr3_nt: TGCGCCAGCAGTGAGAGGGAAGATCCCATGGGCAGAAAAAACCACAATGAGCAGTTCTTC; cdr3_aa: CASSEREDPMGRKNHNEQFF
v_call: TRBV6-6; clone_size: few; cdr3_length: 14; d_call: .; j_call: TRBJ2-3; cdr3_nt: TGTGCCAGCAGTTACGGTCAGAACACAGATACGCAGTATTTT; cdr3_aa: CASSYGQNTDTQYF
v_call: TRBV15; clone_size: few; cdr3_length: 12; d_call: .; j_call: TRBJ1-1; cdr3_nt: TGTGCCACCAGCAAGTCAGGAACTGAAGCTTTCTTT; cdr3_aa: CATSKSGTEAFF
v_call: TRBV4-1; clone_size: few; cdr3_length: 15; d_call: .; j_call: TRBJ2-7; cdr3_nt: TGCGCCAGCAGCCTGAACCGGGACACCTACTACGAGCAGTACTTC; cdr3_aa: CASSLNRDTYYEQYF
v_call: TRBV27; clone_size: .; cdr3_length: 13; d_call: .; j_call: TRBJ2-3; cdr3_nt: TGTGCCACCAGAGGGGCTAGCACAGATACGCAGTATTTT; cdr3_aa: CATRGASTDTQYF
v_call: TRBV7-3; clone_size: .; cdr3_length: 13; d_call: .; j_call: TRBJ2-7; cdr3_nt: TGTGCCAGCAGCCCCTTGTATTTTGTCAAGCAGTACTTC; cdr3_aa: CASSPLYFVKQYF
v_call: TRBV18; clone_size: .; cdr3_length: 16; d_call: TRBD2; j_call: TRBJ2-3; cdr3_nt: TGTGCCAGCTCAACATCGACTAGCGGGCGGACAGATACGCAGTATTTT; cdr3_aa: CASSTSTSGRTDTQYF
v_call: TRBV12-3/TRBV12-4; clone_size: .; cdr3_length: 15; d_call: TRBD2; j_call: TRBJ2-2; cdr3_nt: TGTGCCAGCAGTTTATTTAGCGGGAGTTCGGGGGAGCTGTTTTTT; cdr3_aa: CASSLFSGSSGELFF
v_call: TRBV24-1; clone_size: few; cdr3_length: 17; d_call: TRBD1; j_call: TRBJ2-2; cdr3_nt: TGTGCCACCAGTGATACACCGGGACAGGGGGAAACCGGGGAGCTGTTTTTT; cdr3_aa: CATSDTPGQGETGELFF
v_call: TRBV27; clone_size: many; cdr3_length: 15; d_call: TRBD1; j_call: TRBJ1-6; cdr3_nt: TGTGCCAGCAGTCAGGGGGGACAGGGGAGTTCACCCCTCCACTTT; cdr3_aa: CASSQGGQGSSPLHF
v_call: TRBV10-3; clone_size: .; cdr3_length: 17; d_call: TRBD1; j_call: TRBJ2-4; cdr3_nt: TGTGCCATCAGTGAGGGGGACAGGGTGAACGCCAAAAACATTCAGTACTTC; cdr3_aa: CAISEGDRVNAKNIQYF
v_call: TRBV7-3; clone_size: few; cdr3_length: 15; d_call: TRBD1; j_call: TRBJ1-1; cdr3_nt: TGTGCCAGCAGCTCGACGGGACAGGGGAACACTGAAGCTTTCTTT; cdr3_aa: CASSSTGQGNTEAFF
v_call: TRBV12-3/TRBV12-4; clone_size: few; cdr3_length: 12; d_call: .; j_call: TRBJ1-4; cdr3_nt: TGTGCCAGCAGTTTAGATGACGGAAAACTGTTTTTT; cdr3_aa: CASSLDDGKLFF
v_call: TRBV12-3/TRBV12-4; clone_size: few; cdr3_length: 14; d_call: .; j_call: TRBJ2-7; cdr3_nt: TGTGCCAGCAGTCCCGGGACAAGGCCCTACGAGCAGTACTTC; cdr3_aa: CASSPGTRPYEQYF
v_call: TRBV5-1; clone_size: .; cdr3_length: 14; d_call: TRBD1; j_call: TRBJ1-2; cdr3_nt: TGCGCCAGCAGCTTCTCCGGGACAGAGAATGGCTACACCTTC; cdr3_aa: CASSFSGTENGYTF
v_call: TRBV12-3/TRBV12-4; clone_size: .; cdr3_length: 18; d_call: .; j_call: TRBJ2-6; cdr3_nt: TGTGCCAGCAGTTTCGTGGCAGGGCTCCCCCCTGGGGCCAACGTCCTGACTTTC; cdr3_aa: CASSFVAGLPPGANVLTF
v_call: TRBV5-1; clone_size: .; cdr3_length: 14; d_call: .; j_call: TRBJ1-2; cdr3_nt: TGCGCCAGCAGCTTGGGGGACTCTAACTATGGCTACACCTTC; cdr3_aa: CASSLGDSNYGYTF
v_call: TRBV6-2/TRBV6-3; clone_size: once; cdr3_length: 17; d_call: .; j_call: TRBJ2-1; cdr3_nt: TGTGCCAGCAGTTCTTTTGGGGTAGCCAGCTCCTACAATGAGCAGTTCTTC; cdr3_aa: CASSSFGVASSYNEQFF
v_call: TRBV6-2/TRBV6-3; clone_size: few; cdr3_length: 14; d_call: TRBD1; j_call: TRBJ2-7; cdr3_nt: TGTGCCAGCAGTCTCCGGGACAGTTGGTACGAGCAGTACTTC; cdr3_aa: CASSLRDSWYEQYF
v_call: TRBV5-1; clone_size: .; cdr3_length: 16; d_call: .; j_call: TRBJ1-1; cdr3_nt: TGCGCCAGCAGCAACGGACAGATGGGTTCGAACACTGAAGCTTTCTTT; cdr3_aa: CASSNGQMGSNTEAFF
v_call: TRBV18; clone_size: few; cdr3_length: 14; d_call: TRBD1; j_call: TRBJ2-7; cdr3_nt: TGTGCCAGCTCACCGGGACAGGTCCCTAACGAGCAGTACTTC; cdr3_aa: CASSPGQVPNEQYF
v_call: TRBV5-8; clone_size: .; cdr3_length: 13; d_call: .; j_call: TRBJ1-2; cdr3_nt: TGTGCCAGCAGCTTGGACAGGGTCCAAGGCTACACCTTC; cdr3_aa: CASSLDRVQGYTF
v_call: TRBV6-1; clone_size: few; cdr3_length: 11; d_call: TRBD1; j_call: TRBJ1-5; cdr3_nt: TGTGCCACCGGACAGGCCGAGTATGGGCATTTT; cdr3_aa: CATGQAEYGHF
v_call: TRBV4-2; clone_size: .; cdr3_length: 18; d_call: TRBD1; j_call: TRBJ1-2; cdr3_nt: TGTGCCAGCAGCCAAGATAAGGTCCAGGACAGGGCGGACTATGGCTACACCTTC; cdr3_aa: CASSQDKVQDRADYGYTF
v_call: TRBV7-9; clone_size: few; cdr3_length: 15; d_call: .; j_call: TRBJ1-1; cdr3_nt: TGTGCCAGCAGCTGGAATCGGGGGTTGAACACTGAAGCTTTCTTT; cdr3_aa: CASSWNRGLNTEAFF
v_call: TRBV7-2; clone_size: .; cdr3_length: 12; d_call: .; j_call: TRBJ2-7; cdr3_nt: TGTGCCAGCAGCTTTATAGGCTACGAGCAGTACTTC; cdr3_aa: CASSFIGYEQYF
v_call: TRBV20-1; clone_size: .; cdr3_length: 15; d_call: .; j_call: TRBJ2-3; cdr3_nt: TGCAGTGCTAGAGATAGCGTGGGCCCCACAGATACGCAGTATTTT; cdr3_aa: CSARDSVGPTDTQYF
v_call: TRBV6-5; clone_size: .; cdr3_length: 15; d_call: TRBD2; j_call: TRBJ2-3; cdr3_nt: TGTGCCAGCAGCCATGGGACTAGCGGTGAGGATACGCAGTATTTT; cdr3_aa: CASSHGTSGEDTQYF
v_call: TRBV29-1; clone_size: .; cdr3_length: 15; d_call: TRBD2; j_call: TRBJ2-3; cdr3_nt: TGCAGCGTTGAACCGGGACTAGTTCCGTCAGGTACGCAGTATTTT; cdr3_aa: CSVEPGLVPSGTQYF
v_call: TRBV4-1; clone_size: few; cdr3_length: 15; d_call: TRBD2; j_call: TRBJ2-7; cdr3_nt: TGCGCCAGCAGCCAAGATAGCGGGGGGGCTGAAGAGCAGTACTTC; cdr3_aa: CASSQDSGGAEEQYF
v_call: TRBV19; clone_size: few; cdr3_length: 15; d_call: TRBD1; j_call: TRBJ2-3; cdr3_nt: TGTGCCAGTAGTAGGCGACAGGGGGGCACAGATACGCAGTATTTT; cdr3_aa: CASSRRQGGTDTQYF
v_call: TRBV4-1; clone_size: few; cdr3_length: 14; d_call: TRBD2; j_call: TRBJ2-1; cdr3_nt: TGCGCCAGCAGCCATGAGACTAGCTCCCATGAGCAGTTCTTC; cdr3_aa: CASSHETSSHEQFF
v_call: TRBV9; clone_size: .; cdr3_length: 11; d_call: .; j_call: TRBJ2-7; cdr3_nt: TGTGCCTATTGTTTTGGCCACGAGCAGTACTTC; cdr3_aa: CAYCFGHEQYF
v_call: TRBV20-1; clone_size: .; cdr3_length: 10; d_call: .; j_call: TRBJ2-1; cdr3_nt: TGCAGTGCTAGTCGGGGTGAGCAGTTCTTC; cdr3_aa: CSASRGEQFF
v_call: TRBV5-6; clone_size: .; cdr3_length: 18; d_call: .; j_call: TRBJ1-4; cdr3_nt: TGTGCCAGCAGCTTGACGAGTCTTGGGGGAGGCCTCAAGGAAAAACTGTTTTTT; cdr3_aa: CASSLTSLGGGLKEKLFF
v_call: TRBV15; clone_size: many; cdr3_length: 14; d_call: .; j_call: TRBJ2-7; cdr3_nt: TGTGCCACCGTGTTAGGGGGAGGGGTCCACGAGCAGTACTTC; cdr3_aa: CATVLGGGVHEQYF
v_call: TRBV6-5; clone_size: .; cdr3_length: 14; d_call: .; j_call: TRBJ2-5; cdr3_nt: TGTGCCAGCAGTTCCACAGGGAACCAAGAGACCCAGTACTTC; cdr3_aa: CASSSTGNQETQYF
v_call: TRBV18; clone_size: .; cdr3_length: 14; d_call: .; j_call: TRBJ2-7; cdr3_nt: TGTGCCAGCTCACCACCGACGAGCTCCTACGAGCAGTACTTC; cdr3_aa: CASSPPTSSYEQYF
v_call: TRBV24-1; clone_size: .; cdr3_length: 16; d_call: TRBD1; j_call: TRBJ2-1; cdr3_nt: TGTGCCACCAGTGATAGCACCGGGACAGTATACAATGAGCAGTTCTTC; cdr3_aa: CATSDSTGTVYNEQFF
v_call: TRBV29-1; clone_size: .; cdr3_length: 13; d_call: .; j_call: TRBJ2-5; cdr3_nt: TGCAGCGTTGCCAGGGCACACCAAGAGACCCAGTACTTC; cdr3_aa: CSVARAHQETQYF
v_call: TRBV5-6; clone_size: .; cdr3_length: 16; d_call: .; j_call: TRBJ2-1; cdr3_nt: TGTGCCAGCAGCTTTGGTCCCGACAGTCCCTACAATGAGCAGTTCTTC; cdr3_aa: CASSFGPDSPYNEQFF
v_call: TRBV20-1; clone_size: few; cdr3_length: 15; d_call: TRBD2; j_call: TRBJ2-7; cdr3_nt: TGCAGTGCCACGACCCCGACTAGCGGGGCCTACGAGCAGTACTTC; cdr3_aa: CSATTPTSGAYEQYF
v_call: TRBV10-3; clone_size: .; cdr3_length: 12; d_call: .; j_call: TRBJ2-7; cdr3_nt: TGTGCCATCAGTGAAGGTGTAGGCGAGCAGTACTTC; cdr3_aa: CAISEGVGEQYF
v_call: TRBV5-1; clone_size: few; cdr3_length: 14; d_call: .; j_call: TRBJ2-5; cdr3_nt: TGCGCCAGCAGCAAAAGACAGGAAGGGGGGACCCAGTACTTC; cdr3_aa: CASSKRQEGGTQYF
v_call: TRBV29-1; clone_size: .; cdr3_length: 13; d_call: TRBD1; j_call: TRBJ2-4; cdr3_nt: TGCAGCGTTGCCGGGACAGGGAGGAACATTCAGTACTTC; cdr3_aa: CSVAGTGRNIQYF